Detailed here is one T cell receptor (beta chain). Its antigen is not known. The sample belongs to a study of T cell responses to AZD1222 COVID-19 vaccine. Findings of the study overall: Mostly white British, mostly female donors; authors suggested clonal diversity may be underestimated. Spike-specific TCR breadth and depth both grew after two AZD1222 doses.

This CDR3 has 12 residues. Germline CDR1 SGHDT, CDR2 YYEEEE. V shed 4 bases and J shed 5 bases, with 7 bases lying between them. The protocol was immunoSEQ multiplex PCR, while the TCRdb copy is restricted to in-frame clones and leaves out a portion. The sample shows 95,000 to 100,000 clones, about 86% of them seen only once. The clonotype comes from an adult in good health. The chain joins TRBV5-6 to TRBJ1-5; D perhaps matches TRBD1 (6 bases). This sample comprised peripheral blood, obtained on day 0 of AZD1222 vaccination. CDR3 in amino acids: CASSTGYQPQHF. In nucleotides, the CDR3 is TGTGCCAGCAGCACAGGGTATCAGCCCCAGCATTTT. Looking up the rest from reference TRBV5-6 and TRBJ1-5 gives the full variable domain: DAGVTQSPTHLIKTRGQQVTLRCSPKSGHDTVSWYQQALGQGPQFIFQYYEEEERQRGNFPDRFSGHQFPNYSSELNVNALLLGDSALYLCASSTGYQPQHFGDGTRLSIL.